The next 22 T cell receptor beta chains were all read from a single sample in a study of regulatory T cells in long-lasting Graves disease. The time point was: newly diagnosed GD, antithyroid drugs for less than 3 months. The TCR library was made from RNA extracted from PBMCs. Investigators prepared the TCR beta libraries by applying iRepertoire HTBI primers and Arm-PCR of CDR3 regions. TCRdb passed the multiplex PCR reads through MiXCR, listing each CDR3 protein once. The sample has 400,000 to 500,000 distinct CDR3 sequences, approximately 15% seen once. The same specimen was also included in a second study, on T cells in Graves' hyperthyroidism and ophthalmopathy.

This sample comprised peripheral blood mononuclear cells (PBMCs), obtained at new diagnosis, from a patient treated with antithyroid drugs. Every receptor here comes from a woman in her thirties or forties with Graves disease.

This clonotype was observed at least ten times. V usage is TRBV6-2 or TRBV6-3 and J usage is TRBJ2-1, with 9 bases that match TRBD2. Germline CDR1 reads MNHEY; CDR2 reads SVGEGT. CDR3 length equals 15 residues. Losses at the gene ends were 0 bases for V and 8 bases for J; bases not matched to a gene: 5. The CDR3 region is CASSYSGLAVHEQFF. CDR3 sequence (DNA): TGTGCCAGCAGTTACTCGGGACTAGCAGTTCATGAGCAGTTCTTC.

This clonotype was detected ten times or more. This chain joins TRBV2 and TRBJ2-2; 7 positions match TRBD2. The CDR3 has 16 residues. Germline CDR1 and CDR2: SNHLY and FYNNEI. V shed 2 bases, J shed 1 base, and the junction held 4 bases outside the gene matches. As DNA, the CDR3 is TGTGCCAGCAGTGAATATCCTAGCGGGAACACCGGGGAGCTGTTTTTT. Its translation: CASSEYPSGNTGELFF.

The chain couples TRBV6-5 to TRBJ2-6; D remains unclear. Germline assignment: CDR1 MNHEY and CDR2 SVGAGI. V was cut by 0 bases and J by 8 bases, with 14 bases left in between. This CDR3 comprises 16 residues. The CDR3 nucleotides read TGTGCCAGCAGTTACTCCAGACCTGTGGGGACCAACGTCCTGACTTTC. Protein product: CASSYSRPVGTNVLTF.

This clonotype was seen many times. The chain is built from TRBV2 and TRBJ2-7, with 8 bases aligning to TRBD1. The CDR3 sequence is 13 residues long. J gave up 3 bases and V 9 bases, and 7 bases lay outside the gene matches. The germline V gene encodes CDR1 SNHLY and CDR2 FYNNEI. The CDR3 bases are TGTGCCAGGACGACAGGGGCCCTCTACGAGCAGTACTTC. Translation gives CARTTGALYEQYF. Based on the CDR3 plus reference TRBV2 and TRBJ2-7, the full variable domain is EPEVTQTPSHQVTQMGQEVILRCVPISNHLYFYWYRQILGQKVEFLVSFYNNEISEKSEIFDDQFSVERPDGSNFTLKIRSTKLEDSAMYFCARTTGALYEQYFGPGTRLTVT.

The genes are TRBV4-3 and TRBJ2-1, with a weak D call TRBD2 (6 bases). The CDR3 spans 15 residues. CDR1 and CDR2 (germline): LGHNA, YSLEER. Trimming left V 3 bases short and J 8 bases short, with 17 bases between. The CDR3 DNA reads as TGCGCCAGCAGCCATGGACTAACCGCGACCGATGAGCAGTTCTTC. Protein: CASSHGLTATDEQFF.

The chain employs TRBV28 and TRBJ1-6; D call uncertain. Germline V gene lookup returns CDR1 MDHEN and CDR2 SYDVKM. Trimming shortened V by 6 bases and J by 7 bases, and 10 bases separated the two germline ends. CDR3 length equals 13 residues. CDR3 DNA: TGTGCCAGCAGCGGGGTATGGAATTCACCCCTCCACTTT. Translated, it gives CASSGVWNSPLHF.

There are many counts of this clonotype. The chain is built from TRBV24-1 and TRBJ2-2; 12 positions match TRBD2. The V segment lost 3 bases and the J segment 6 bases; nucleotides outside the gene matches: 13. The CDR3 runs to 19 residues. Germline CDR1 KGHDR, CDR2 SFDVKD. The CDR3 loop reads CATSDLDPTSGRRSGELFF. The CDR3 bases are TGTGCCACCAGTGATCTTGATCCTACTAGCGGGAGGCGATCCGGGGAGCTGTTTTTT.

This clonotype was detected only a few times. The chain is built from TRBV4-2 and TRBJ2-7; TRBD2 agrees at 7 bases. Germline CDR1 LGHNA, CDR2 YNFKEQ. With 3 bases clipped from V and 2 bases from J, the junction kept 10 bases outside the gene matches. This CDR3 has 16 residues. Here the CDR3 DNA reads TGTGCCAGCAGCCATACTAGCGCACTCGAGGCCTACGAGCAGTACTTC. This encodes CASSHTSALEAYEQYF.

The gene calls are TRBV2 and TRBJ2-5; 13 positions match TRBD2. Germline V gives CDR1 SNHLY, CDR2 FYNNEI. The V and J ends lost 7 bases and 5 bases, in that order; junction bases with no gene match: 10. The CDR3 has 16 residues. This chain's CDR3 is CASMRGLAGRHETQYF. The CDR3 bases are TGTGCCAGCATGAGGGGACTAGCGGGACGACATGAGACCCAGTACTTC.

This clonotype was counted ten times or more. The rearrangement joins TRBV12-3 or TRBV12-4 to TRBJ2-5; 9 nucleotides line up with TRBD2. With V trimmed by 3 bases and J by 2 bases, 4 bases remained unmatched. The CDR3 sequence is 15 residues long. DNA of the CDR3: TGTGCCAGCAGTTTTGGGACTAGCTTACAAGAGACCCAGTACTTC. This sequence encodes CASSFGTSLQETQYF.

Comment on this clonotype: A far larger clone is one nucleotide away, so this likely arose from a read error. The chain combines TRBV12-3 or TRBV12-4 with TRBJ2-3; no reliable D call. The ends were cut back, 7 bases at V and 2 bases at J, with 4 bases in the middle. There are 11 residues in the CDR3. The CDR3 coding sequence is TGTGCCAGCACCCACACAGATACGCAGTATTTT. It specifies CASTHTDTQYF.

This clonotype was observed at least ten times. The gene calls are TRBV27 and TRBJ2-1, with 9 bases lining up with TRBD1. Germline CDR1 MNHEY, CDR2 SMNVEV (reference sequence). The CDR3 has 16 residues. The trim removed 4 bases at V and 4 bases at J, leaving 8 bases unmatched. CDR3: CASSSPRDRAYNEQFF. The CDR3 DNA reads TGTGCCAGCAGTTCCCCCCGGGACAGGGCGTACAATGAGCAGTTCTTC.

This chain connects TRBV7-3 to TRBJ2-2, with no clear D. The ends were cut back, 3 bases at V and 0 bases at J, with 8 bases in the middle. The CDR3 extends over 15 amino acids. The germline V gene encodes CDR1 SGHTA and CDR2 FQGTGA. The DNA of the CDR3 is TGTGCCAGCAGCTTCAACGGACCGAACACCGGGGAGCTGTTTTTT. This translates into CASSFNGPNTGELFF.

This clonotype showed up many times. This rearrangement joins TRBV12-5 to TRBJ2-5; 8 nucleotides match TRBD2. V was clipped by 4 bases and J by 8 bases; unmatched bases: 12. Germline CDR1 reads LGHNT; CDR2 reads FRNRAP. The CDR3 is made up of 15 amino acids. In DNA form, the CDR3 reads TGTGCTAGTGGTTCCCCCATGGAGCGGGGGCGAACCCAGTACTTC. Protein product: CASGSPMERGRTQYF.

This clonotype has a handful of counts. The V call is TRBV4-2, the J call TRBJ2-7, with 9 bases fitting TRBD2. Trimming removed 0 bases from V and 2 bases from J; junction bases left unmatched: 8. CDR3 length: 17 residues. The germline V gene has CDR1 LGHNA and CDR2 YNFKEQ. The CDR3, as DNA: TGTGCCAGCAGCCAAGATGAAGGTCTAGCGGGAACCTACGAGCAGTACTTC. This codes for CASSQDEGLAGTYEQYF.

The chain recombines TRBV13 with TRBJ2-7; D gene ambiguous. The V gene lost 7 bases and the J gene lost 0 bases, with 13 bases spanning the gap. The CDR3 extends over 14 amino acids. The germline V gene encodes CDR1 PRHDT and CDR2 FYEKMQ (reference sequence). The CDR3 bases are TGTGCCAGCACCCCGTGGGGTAGCTCCTACGAGCAGTACTTC. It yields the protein CASTPWGSSYEQYF. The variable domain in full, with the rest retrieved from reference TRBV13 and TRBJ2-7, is AAGVIQSPRHLIKEKRETATLKCYPIPRHDTVYWYQQGPGQDPQFLISFYEKMQSDKGSIPDRFSAQQFSDYHSELNMSSLELGDSALYFCASTPWGSSYEQYFGPGTRLTVT.

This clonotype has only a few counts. The CDR3 nucleotides read TGTGCCAGCAGCATCAGGACAGGATCTGGGGCCAACGTCCTGACTTTC. Its translation: CASSIRTGSGANVLTF. This sequence joins TRBV7-8 and TRBJ2-6, with 7 bases fitting TRBD1. CDR3 size: 16 residues. Germline trimming cut 5 bases from V and 1 base from J; bases unmatched to any gene: 5. From germline, CDR1 is SGHVS and CDR2 FQNEAQ. The full variable domain, in which reference TRBV7-8 and TRBJ2-6 provide the parts outside the CDR3, is GAGVSQSPRYKVAKRGQDVALRCDPISGHVSLFWYQQALGQGPEFLTYFQNEAQLDKSGLPSDRFFAERPEGSVSTLKIQRTQQEDSAVYLCASSIRTGSGANVLTFGAGSRLTVL.

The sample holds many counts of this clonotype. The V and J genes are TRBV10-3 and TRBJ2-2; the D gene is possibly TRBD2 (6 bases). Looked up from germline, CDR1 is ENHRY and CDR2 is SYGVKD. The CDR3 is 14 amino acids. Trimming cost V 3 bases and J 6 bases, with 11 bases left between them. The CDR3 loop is CAISDPLASGELFF. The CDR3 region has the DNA TGTGCCATCAGTGATCCTCTAGCGTCCGGGGAGCTGTTTTTT.

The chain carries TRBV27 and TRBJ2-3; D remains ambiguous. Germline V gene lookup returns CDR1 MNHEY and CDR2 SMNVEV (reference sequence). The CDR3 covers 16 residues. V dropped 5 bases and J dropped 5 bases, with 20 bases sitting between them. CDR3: CASSIGPGSPRDTQYF. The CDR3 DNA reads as TGTGCCAGCAGTATAGGACCGGGCAGTCCGAGAGATACGCAGTATTTT.

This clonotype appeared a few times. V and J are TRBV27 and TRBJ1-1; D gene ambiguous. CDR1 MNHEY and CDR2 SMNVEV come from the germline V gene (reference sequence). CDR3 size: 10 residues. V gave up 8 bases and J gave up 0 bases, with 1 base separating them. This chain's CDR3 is CASLNTEAFF. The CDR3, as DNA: TGTGCCAGCCTGAACACTGAAGCTTTCTTT.

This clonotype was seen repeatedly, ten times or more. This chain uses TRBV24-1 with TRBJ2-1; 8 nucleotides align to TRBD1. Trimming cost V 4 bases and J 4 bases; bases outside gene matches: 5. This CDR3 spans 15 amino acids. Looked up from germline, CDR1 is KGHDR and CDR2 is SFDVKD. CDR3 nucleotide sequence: TGTGCCACCAGTGACGCCGGGACAGGATACAATGAGCAGTTCTTC. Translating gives CATSDAGTGYNEQFF.

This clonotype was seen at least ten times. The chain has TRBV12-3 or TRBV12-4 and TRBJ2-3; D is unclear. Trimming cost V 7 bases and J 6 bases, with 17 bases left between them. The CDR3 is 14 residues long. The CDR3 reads CASKPPRVADTQYF. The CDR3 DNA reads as TGTGCCAGCAAACCCCCTCGAGTGGCCGATACGCAGTATTTT.